This T cell receptor (beta chain) came from a study of cytomegalovirus exposure and HLA in healthy donors. Study-level background: Earlier work reported 117 million unique TCR beta sequences from some 180 million T cells. Study conclusions and caveats: Cytomegalovirus association was listed for under 200 TCR beta chains. An ancestry cluster, one associated with Asian ancestry, reportedly showed fewer N-insertions than the approximately 650-donor mean in a later analysis.

All the people who gave samples were healthy bone marrow donors. V shed 0 bases and J shed 5 bases, with 8 bases lying between them. The CDR3 spans 13 residues. Per the germline V gene, CDR1 is SGHNT and CDR2 is YYREEE (reference sequence). About this clone itself: No antigen is known for it.

PCR was performed using 60 Vbeta and 13 Jbeta primers. Generated by immunoSEQ multiplex PCR, the TCRdb table keeps only in-frame clones and is missing some. This repertoire shows 150,000 to 200,000 clones, just over 75% found once; its top ten account for 1%. The sequenced sample was PBMCs. V gene TRBV5-4 combines with J gene TRBJ1-2; D uncertain. This sequence was found in a woman aged 40-49 years in good health and CMV-seronegative. For the CDR3, the DNA is TGTGCCAGCAGCTTGGACAGTAAATATGGCTACACCTTC. It yields the protein CASSLDSKYGYTF.